Presented here are 2 T cell receptor beta chains from one specimen sequenced in a study of PD-L1 blockade in urothelial cancer. Profiling relied on immunoSEQ multiplex PCR, and the TCRdb table lists in-frame clones only, not all of them. In the table there are roughly 52,000 clones, more than 75% of which are singletons. Time point defined: pretreatment peripheral blood. Sequenced material: PBMCs, taken around atezolizumab (anti-PD-L1) treatment. The receptors here all came from a middle-aged man with urothelial cancer.

The chain links TRBV11-2 to TRBJ2-5; D is unclear. CDR3 length: 11 residues. Between the trimmed V and J ends, which lost 3 bases and 4 bases, there was a span of 3 bases. In germline, CDR1 is SGHAT, CDR2 FQNNGV. CDR3 DNA sequence: TGTGCCAGCAGCTTCGGAGAGACCCAGTACTTC. Translated: CASSFGETQYF.

The V gene is TRBV18, the J gene TRBJ2-1, with 12 bases fitting TRBD2. CDR3 size: 16 residues. Trimming at V came to 3 bases and at J to 9 bases, leaving 9 bases not matched to a gene. Germline V lookup: CDR1 KGHSH, CDR2 LQKENI. In nucleotides, the CDR3 is TGTGCCAGCTCACCTCGGACTAGCGGGAATGGGGGTGAGCAGTTCTTC. Translating it yields CASSPRTSGNGGEQFF. Variable domain in full (rest from reference TRBV18 and TRBJ2-1): NAGVMQNPRHLVRRRGQEARLRCSPMKGHSHVYWYRQLPEEGLKFMVYLQKENIIDESGMPKERFSAEFPKEGPSILRIQQVVRGDSAAYFCASSPRTSGNGGEQFFGPGTRLTVL.